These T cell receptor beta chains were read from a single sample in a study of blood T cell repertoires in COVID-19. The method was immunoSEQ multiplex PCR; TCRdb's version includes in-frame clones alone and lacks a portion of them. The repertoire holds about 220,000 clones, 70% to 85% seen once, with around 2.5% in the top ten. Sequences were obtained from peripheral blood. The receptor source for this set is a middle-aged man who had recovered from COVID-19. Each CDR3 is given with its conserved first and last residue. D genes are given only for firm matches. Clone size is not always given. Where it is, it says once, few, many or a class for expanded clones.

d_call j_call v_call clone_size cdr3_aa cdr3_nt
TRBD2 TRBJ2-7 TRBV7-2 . CASSPPGSGGGEQYF TGTGCCAGCAGCCCCCCTGGGTCGGGGGGTGGCGAGCAGTACTTC
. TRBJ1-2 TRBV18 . CASSPTPGVGYGYTF TGTGCCAGCTCACCAACTCCCGGGGTTGGCTATGGCTACACCTTC
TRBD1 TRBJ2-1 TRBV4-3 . CASSQENDRALSYNEQFF TGCGCCAGCAGCCAAGAAAACGACAGGGCCCTCTCCTACAATGAGCAGTTCTTC
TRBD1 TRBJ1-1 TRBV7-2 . CASSPGQVHTEAFF TGTGCCAGCAGCCCGGGACAGGTTCACACTGAAGCTTTCTTT
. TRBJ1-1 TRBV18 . CASSPGHLNTEAFF TGTGCCAGCTCACCGGGACACCTGAACACTGAAGCTTTCTTT
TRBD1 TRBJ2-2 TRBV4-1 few CASSPRTGEAGELFF TGCGCCAGCAGCCCACGGACAGGGGAGGCCGGGGAGCTGTTTTTT
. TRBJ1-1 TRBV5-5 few CASIQNPGNTEAFF TGTGCCAGCATCCAAAACCCCGGGAACACTGAAGCTTTCTTT
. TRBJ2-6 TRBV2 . CASSESQGSNVLTF TGTGCCAGCAGTGAATCGCAGGGGAGCAACGTCCTGACTTTC
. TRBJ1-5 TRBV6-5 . CASSQEGNQPQHF TGTGCCAGCTCACAGGAAGGCAATCAGCCCCAGCATTTT
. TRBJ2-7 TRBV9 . CASSVEGGSREQYF TGTGCCAGCAGCGTAGAAGGGGGTTCACGGGAGCAGTACTTC
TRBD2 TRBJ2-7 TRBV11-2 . CASSEGLADSYEQYF TGTGCCAGCAGCGAGGGACTAGCGGACTCCTACGAGCAGTACTTC
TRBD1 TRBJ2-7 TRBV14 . CASSPERDRGRRYF TGTGCCAGCAGCCCGGAGCGGGACAGGGGGCGCCGGTACTTC
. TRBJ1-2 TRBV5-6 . CASSLDRDYGYTF TGTGCCAGCAGCTTGGACAGAGACTATGGCTACACCTTC
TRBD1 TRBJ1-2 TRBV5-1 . CASSPRQGTNYGYTF TGCGCCAGCAGCCCGAGACAGGGAACTAACTATGGCTACACCTTC
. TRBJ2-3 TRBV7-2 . CASSLERTSTDTQYF TGTGCCAGCAGCTTAGAACGGACTAGCACAGATACGCAGTATTTT
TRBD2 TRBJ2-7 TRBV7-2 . CASSLISGGSYEQYF TGTGCCAGCAGCTTAATCAGCGGGGGTTCCTACGAGCAGTACTTC
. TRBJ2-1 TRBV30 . CAWSRGAEVVNEQFF TGTGCCTGGAGTCGGGGGGCGGAGGTGGTCAATGAGCAGTTCTTC
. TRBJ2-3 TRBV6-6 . CASSYSTPSGTQYF TGTGCCAGCAGTTACTCGACTCCGTCGGGGACGCAGTATTTT
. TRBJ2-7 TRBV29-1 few CSVEGTGRIEQYF TGCAGCGTTGAAGGTACAGGGCGGATCGAGCAGTACTTC
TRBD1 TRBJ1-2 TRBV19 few CASHRGDRQVYGYTF TGTGCCAGTCACAGGGGTGACAGGCAGGTCTATGGCTACACCTTC
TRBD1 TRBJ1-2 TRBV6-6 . CASSYVDREYYGYTF TGTGCCAGCAGTTACGTAGACAGGGAGTACTATGGCTACACCTTC
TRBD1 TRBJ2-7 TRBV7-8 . CASSLGTAPSYF TGTGCCAGCAGCCTCGGGACAGCCCCCTCGTACTTC
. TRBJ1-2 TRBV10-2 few CASSAPANYGYTF TGCGCCAGCAGTGCGCCGGCTAACTATGGCTACACCTTC
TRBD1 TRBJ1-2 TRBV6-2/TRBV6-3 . CASSYKGANGYTF TGTGCCAGCAGTTACAAGGGGGCGAATGGCTACACCTTC
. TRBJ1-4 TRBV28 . CASRPEVNEKLFF TGTGCCAGCCGGCCCGAGGTTAATGAAAAACTGTTTTTT
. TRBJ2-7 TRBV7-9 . CASSLGQGGEQYF TGTGCCAGCAGCTTAGGGCAGGGGGGCGAGCAGTACTTC
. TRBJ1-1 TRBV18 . CASSPQQRNTEAFF TGTGCCAGCTCACCACAACAGAGGAACACTGAAGCTTTCTTT
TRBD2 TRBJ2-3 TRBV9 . CASSVGAGPDTQYF TGTGCCAGCAGCGTAGGAGCGGGGCCAGATACGCAGTATTTT
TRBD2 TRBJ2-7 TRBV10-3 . CAIGGSEYEQYF TGTGCCATCGGCGGGAGTGAGTACGAGCAGTACTTC
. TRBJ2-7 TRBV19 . CASSIDPGSYEQYF TGTGCCAGTAGTATAGATCCAGGGTCCTACGAGCAGTACTTC
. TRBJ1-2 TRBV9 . CASSVAPDSAFDYTF TGTGCCAGCAGCGTAGCTCCCGACAGTGCCTTTGACTACACCTTC
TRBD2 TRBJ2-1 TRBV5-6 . CASSLLWRGANNEQFF TGTGCCAGCAGCTTACTCTGGCGGGGGGCAAACAATGAGCAGTTCTTC
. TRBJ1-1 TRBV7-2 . CASGRGNTEAFF TGTGCCAGCGGCAGGGGGAACACTGAAGCTTTCTTT
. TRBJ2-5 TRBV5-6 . CASSLSGQGTQETQYF TGTGCCAGCAGCTTGAGTGGTCAGGGGACCCAAGAGACCCAGTACTTC
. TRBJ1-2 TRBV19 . CATQGRAFYGYTF TGTGCCACCCAGGGCAGGGCCTTCTATGGCTACACCTTC
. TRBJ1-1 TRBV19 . CASSPLGHPGTEAFF TGTGCCAGTAGTCCCCTGGGACACCCGGGCACTGAAGCTTTCTTT
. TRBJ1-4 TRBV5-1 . CASNSGQSPSEKLFF TGCGCCAGCAACTCCGGACAGTCGCCCTCTGAAAAACTGTTTTTT
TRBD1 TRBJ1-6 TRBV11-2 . CASSLGWWAGGFNSPLHF TGTGCCAGCAGCTTGGGGTGGTGGGCAGGGGGATTCAATTCACCCCTCCACTTT
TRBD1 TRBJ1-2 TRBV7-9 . CASSQRGGQPINYGYTF TGTGCCAGCAGCCAAAGAGGGGGACAGCCGATTAACTATGGCTACACCTTC
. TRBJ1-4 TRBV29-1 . CSAFEAEKLFF TGCAGCGCCTTCGAGGCCGAAAAACTGTTTTTT
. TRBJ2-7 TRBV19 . CASSQTGYEQYF TGTGCCAGTAGTCAAACCGGGTACGAGCAGTACTTC
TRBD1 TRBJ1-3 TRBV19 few CASSILPGQGLIPSGNTIYF TGTGCCAGTAGTATCCTTCCGGGACAGGGACTTATTCCCTCTGGAAACACCATATATTTT
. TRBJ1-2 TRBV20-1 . CSAQFGYGYTF TGCAGTGCCCAGTTTGGCTATGGCTACACCTTC